This T cell receptor (beta chain) was captured in a study of blood T cell repertoires in COVID-19. Study as a whole: The analysed material was cDNA or gDNA that came from T cells, B-cell-depleted T cells, or PBMCs.

Trimming took 8 bases from V and 5 from J; bases not matched to a gene: 9. This CDR3 contains 14 residues. Germline V gene sequence: CDR1 SNHLY, CDR2 FYNNEI. Repertoires were generated with immunoSEQ multiplex PCR, while TCRdb's copy carries only in-frame clones and drops some. The data show approximately 490,000 clones, with roughly 87% seen just once and 0.7% held by the top ten. The sequencing input was PBMCs or T cells enriched from blood (not recorded which). This rearrangement joins TRBV2 to TRBJ1-1, with 9 bases matching TRBD1. The TCR was taken from a woman between 18 and 29 years old who had recovered from COVID-19. The CDR3 spells CASLAQGASTEAFF. The DNA for the CDR3 is TGTGCCAGCCTAGCACAGGGGGCGAGTACTGAAGCTTTCTTT.